Listed below are T cell receptor beta chains from one sample, sequenced in a study of CD8 T cell repertoires and HIV-1 epitope variants. No antigen has been identified for these receptors. Sequencing was performed with immunoSEQ multiplex PCR; in TCRdb, only in-frame clones are kept and a portion is missing. Of about 6,300 clones listed, 66% were seen once; the top ten hold approximately 40%. The sample consisted of cultured CD8+ T cells derived from PBMCs. The receptors originated from a male donor with HIV. Both conserved end residues are trimmed from each CDR3.

v_call cdr3_aa
TRBV4-3 ASSQDLDRLYGYT
TRBV9 ASSTSGTPPPYEQY
TRBV5-4 ASSLDSGNTEAF
TRBV29-1 SVGVSATNEKLF
TRBV28 ASTRARGSYNEQF
TRBV6-5 ASSYYGRATGELF
TRBV2 ASNRGHTGELF
TRBV7-9 ASSHPTGGGGTDTQY
TRBV7-9 ASSLDRGNEAF
TRBV28 ASSTHPGQGGLAAFSYEQY
TRBV5-8 ASSLDGQGARYEQY
TRBV5-5 ASSRTGDTEAF
TRBV5-4 ASSVALGVRIPHGYT
TRBV6-5 ASSYGGGAVNEQF
TRBV15 ATSVGPHNTQY
TRBV11-2 ASSFGTGEYEQY
TRBV19 ASSGLAGDTQY
TRBV14 ASSQGLGRAAGYT
TRBV7-9 ASSSVFSTDTQY